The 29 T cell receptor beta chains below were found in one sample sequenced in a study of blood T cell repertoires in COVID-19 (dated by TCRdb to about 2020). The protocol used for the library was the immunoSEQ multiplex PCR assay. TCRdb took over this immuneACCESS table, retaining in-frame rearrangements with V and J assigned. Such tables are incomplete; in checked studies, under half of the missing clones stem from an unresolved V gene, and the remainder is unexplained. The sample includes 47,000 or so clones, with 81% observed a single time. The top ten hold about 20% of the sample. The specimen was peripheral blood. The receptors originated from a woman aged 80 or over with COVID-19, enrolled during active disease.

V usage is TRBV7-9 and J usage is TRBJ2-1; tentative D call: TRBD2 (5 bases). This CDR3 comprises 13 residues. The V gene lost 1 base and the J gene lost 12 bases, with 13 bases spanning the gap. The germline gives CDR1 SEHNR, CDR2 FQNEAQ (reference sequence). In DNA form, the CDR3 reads TGTGCCAGCAGCTTAGTGGGAGCGATAGGGCAGTTCTTC. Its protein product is CASSLVGAIGQFF.

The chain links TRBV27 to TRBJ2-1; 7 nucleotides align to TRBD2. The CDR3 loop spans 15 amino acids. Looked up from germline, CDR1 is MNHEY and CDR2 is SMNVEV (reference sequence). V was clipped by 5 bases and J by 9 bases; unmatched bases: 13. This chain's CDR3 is CASSLNGAGEVEQFF. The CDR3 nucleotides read TGTGCCAGCAGTCTCAACGGGGCGGGAGAGGTTGAGCAGTTCTTC.

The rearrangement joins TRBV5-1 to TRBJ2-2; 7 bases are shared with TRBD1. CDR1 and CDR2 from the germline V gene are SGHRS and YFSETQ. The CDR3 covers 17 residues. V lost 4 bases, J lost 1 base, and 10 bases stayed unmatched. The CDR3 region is CASSLYPGQRNTGELFF. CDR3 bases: TGCGCCAGCAGCCTTTATCCGGGACAGAGGAACACCGGGGAGCTGTTTTTT. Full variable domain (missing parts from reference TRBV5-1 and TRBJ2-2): KAGVTQTPRYLIKTRGQQVTLSCSPISGHRSVSWYQQTPGQGLQFLFEYFSETQRNKGNFPGRFSGRQFSNSRSEMNVSTLELGDSALYLCASSLYPGQRNTGELFFGEGSRLTVL.

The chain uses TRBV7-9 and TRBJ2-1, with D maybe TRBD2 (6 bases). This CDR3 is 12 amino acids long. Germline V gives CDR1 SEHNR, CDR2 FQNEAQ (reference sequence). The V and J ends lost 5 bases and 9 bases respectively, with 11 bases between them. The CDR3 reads CASSAEGSEQFF. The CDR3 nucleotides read TGTGCCAGCAGCGCGGAGGGATCTGAGCAGTTCTTC.

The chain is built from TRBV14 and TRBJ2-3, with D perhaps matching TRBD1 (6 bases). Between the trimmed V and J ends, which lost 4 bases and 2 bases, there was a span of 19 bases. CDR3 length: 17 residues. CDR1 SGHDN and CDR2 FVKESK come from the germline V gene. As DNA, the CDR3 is TGTGCCAGCAGCCCGCTCGGGGCAGGGGCCCACACAGATACGCAGTATTTT. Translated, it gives CASSPLGAGAHTDTQYF.

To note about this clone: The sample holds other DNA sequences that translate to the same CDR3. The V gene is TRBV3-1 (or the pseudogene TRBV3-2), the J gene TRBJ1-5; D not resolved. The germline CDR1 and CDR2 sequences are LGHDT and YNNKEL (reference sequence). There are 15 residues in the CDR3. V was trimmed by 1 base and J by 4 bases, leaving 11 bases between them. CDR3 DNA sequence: TGTGCCAGCAGCCAAGGTCCAGGATCTAATCAGCCCCAGCATTTT. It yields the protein CASSQGPGSNQPQHF.

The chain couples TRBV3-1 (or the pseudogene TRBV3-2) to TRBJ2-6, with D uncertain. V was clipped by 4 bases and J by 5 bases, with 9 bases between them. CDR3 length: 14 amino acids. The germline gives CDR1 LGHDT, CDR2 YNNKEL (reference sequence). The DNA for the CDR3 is TGTGCCAGCAGCCTAACCGACAGGGCCAACGTCCTGACTTTC. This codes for CASSLTDRANVLTF.

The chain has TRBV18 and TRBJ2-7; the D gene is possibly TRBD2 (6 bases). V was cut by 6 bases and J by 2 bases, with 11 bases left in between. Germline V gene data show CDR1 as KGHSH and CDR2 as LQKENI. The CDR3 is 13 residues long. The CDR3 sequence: CASSSRGAYEQYF. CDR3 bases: TGTGCCAGCTCGTCGCGGGGAGCCTACGAGCAGTACTTC. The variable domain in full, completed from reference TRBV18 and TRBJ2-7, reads NAGVMQNPRHLVRRRGQEARLRCSPMKGHSHVYWYRQLPEEGLKFMVYLQKENIIDESGMPKERFSAEFPKEGPSILRIQQVVRGDSAAYFCASSSRGAYEQYFGPGTRLTVT.

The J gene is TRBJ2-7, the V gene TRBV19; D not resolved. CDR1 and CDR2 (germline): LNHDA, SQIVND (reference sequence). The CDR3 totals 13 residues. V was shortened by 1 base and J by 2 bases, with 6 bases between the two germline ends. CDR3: CASSIGQAYEQYF. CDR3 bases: TGTGCCAGTAGTATAGGTCAGGCCTACGAGCAGTACTTC.

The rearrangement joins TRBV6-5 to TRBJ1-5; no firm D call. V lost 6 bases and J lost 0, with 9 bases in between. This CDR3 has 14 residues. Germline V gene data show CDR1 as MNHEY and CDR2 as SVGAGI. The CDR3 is CASSPFGSNQPQHF. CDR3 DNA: TGTGCCAGCAGCCCCTTCGGTAGCAATCAGCCCCAGCATTTT.

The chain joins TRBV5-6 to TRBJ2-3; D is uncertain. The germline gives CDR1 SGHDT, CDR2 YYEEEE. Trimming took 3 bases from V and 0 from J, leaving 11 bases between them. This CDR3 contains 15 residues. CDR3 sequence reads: CASSWALPSTDTQYF. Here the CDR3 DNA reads TGTGCCAGCAGCTGGGCCTTACCCAGCACAGATACGCAGTATTTT.

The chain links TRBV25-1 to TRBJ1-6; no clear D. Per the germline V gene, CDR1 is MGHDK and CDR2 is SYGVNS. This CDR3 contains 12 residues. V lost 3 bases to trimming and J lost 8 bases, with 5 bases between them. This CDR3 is CASSDPDSPLHF. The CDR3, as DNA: TGTGCCAGCAGTGACCCTGATTCACCCCTCCACTTT.

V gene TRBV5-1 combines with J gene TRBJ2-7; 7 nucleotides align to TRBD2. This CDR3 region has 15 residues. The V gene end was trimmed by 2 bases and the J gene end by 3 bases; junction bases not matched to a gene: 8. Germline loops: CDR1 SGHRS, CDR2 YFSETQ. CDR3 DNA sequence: TGCGCCAGCAGCTTACGGGCGGGAGTCGACTACGAGCAGTACTTC. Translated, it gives CASSLRAGVDYEQYF.

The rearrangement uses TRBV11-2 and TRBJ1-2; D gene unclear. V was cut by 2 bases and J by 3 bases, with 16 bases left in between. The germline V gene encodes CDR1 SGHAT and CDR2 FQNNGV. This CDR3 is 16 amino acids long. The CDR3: CASSLLRNRRDYGYTF. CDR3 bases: TGTGCCAGCAGCTTATTGCGTAACCGGAGGGACTATGGCTACACCTTC. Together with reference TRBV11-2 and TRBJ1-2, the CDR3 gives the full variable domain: EAGVAQSPRYKIIEKRQSVAFWCNPISGHATLYWYQQILGQGPKLLIQFQNNGVVDDSQLPKDRFSAERLKGVDSTLKIQPAKLEDSAVYLCASSLLRNRRDYGYTFGSGTRLTVV.

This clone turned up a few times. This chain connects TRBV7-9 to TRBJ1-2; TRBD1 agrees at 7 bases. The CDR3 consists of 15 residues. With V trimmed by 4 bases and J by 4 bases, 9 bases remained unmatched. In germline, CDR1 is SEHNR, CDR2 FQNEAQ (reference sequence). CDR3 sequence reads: CASSSGDRLFYGYTF. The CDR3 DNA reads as TGTGCCAGCAGCTCCGGGGACAGACTTTTCTATGGCTACACCTTC.

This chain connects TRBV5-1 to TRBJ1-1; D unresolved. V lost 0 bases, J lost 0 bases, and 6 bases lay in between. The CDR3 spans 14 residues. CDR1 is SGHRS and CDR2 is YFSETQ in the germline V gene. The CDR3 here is CASSLGSMNTEAFF. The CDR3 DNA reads TGCGCCAGCAGCTTGGGCAGTATGAACACTGAAGCTTTCTTT.

CDR3 amino acids: CASRRGQGYNQPQHF. The CDR3 DNA sequence: TGTGCCAGCAGAAGAGGACAGGGGTACAATCAGCCCCAGCATTTT. The rearrangement joins TRBV2 to TRBJ1-5; 9 bases align to TRBD1. Germline CDR1 reads SNHLY; CDR2 reads FYNNEI. The CDR3 sequence is 15 residues long. V was clipped by 6 bases and J by 3 bases; unmatched bases: 6.

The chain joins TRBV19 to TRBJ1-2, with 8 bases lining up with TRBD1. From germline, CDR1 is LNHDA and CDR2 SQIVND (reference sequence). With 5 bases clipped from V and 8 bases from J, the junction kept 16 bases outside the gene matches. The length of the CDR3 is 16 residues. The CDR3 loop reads CASSSWDRSPFGGYTF. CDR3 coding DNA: TGTGCCAGTAGTTCCTGGGACAGGTCCCCTTTCGGAGGCTACACCTTC.

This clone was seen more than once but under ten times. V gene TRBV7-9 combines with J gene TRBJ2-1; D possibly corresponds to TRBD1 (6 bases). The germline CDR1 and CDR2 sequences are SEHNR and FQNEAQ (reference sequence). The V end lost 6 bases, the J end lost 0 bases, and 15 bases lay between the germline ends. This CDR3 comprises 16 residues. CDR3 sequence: CASRPQGSSSYNEQFF. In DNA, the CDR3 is TGTGCCAGCAGGCCACAGGGTTCCAGCTCCTACAATGAGCAGTTCTTC.

The CDR3 region is CASSLWGGSANTGELFF. The CDR3 DNA sequence: TGTGCCAGCAGTTTATGGGGGGGGTCCGCGAACACCGGGGAGCTGTTTTTT. The rearrangement joins TRBV28 to TRBJ2-2; 7 bases fit TRBD2. Trimming removed 0 bases from V and 0 bases from J; junction bases left unmatched: 4. The germline V gene encodes CDR1 MDHEN and CDR2 SYDVKM. The CDR3 is made up of 17 amino acids. The full variable domain, with the rest looked up from reference TRBV28 and TRBJ2-2, is DVKVTQSSRYLVKRTGEKVFLECVQDMDHENMFWYRQDPGLGLRLIYFSYDVKMKEKGDIPEGYSVSREKKERFSLILESASTNQTSMYLCASSLWGGSANTGELFFGEGSRLTVL.

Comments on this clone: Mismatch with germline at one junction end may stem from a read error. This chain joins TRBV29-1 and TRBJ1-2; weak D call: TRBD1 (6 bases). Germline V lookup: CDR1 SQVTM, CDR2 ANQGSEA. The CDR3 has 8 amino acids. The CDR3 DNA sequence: TGCAGCGTGGGGGACACTCTATTC. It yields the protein CSVGDTLF. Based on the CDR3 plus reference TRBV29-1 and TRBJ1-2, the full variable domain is SAVISQKPSRDICQRGTSLTIQCQVDSQVTMMFWYRQQPGQSLTLIATANQGSEATYESGFVIDKFPISRPNLTFSTLTVSNMSPEDSSIYLCSVGDTLFGSGTRLTVV.

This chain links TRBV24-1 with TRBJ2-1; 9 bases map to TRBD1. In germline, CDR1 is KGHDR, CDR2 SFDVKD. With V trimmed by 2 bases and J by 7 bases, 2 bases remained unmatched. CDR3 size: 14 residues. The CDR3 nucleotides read TGTGCCACCAGTGATTACGGACAGGGGAATGAGCAGTTCTTC. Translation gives CATSDYGQGNEQFF.

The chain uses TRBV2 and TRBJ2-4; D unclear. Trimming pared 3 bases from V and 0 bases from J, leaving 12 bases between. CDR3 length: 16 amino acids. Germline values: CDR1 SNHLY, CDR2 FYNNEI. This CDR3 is CASSESVWLAKNIQYF. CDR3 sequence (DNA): TGTGCCAGCAGTGAGTCAGTCTGGCTAGCCAAAAACATTCAGTACTTC.

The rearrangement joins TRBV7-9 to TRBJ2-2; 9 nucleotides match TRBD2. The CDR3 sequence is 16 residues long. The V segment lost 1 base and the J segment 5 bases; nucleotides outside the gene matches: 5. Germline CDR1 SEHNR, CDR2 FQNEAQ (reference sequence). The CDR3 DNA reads TGTGCCAGCAGCTTAGGGGTAGCGGGAGTAACCGGGGAGCTGTTTTTT. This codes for CASSLGVAGVTGELFF.

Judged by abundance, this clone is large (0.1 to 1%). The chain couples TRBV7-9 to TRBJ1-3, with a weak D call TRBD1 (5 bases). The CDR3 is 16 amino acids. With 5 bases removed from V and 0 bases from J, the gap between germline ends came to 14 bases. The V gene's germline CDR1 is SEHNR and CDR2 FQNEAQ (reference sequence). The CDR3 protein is CASSASTGASGNTIYF. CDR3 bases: TGTGCCAGCAGCGCCTCAACAGGTGCCTCTGGAAACACCATATATTTT.

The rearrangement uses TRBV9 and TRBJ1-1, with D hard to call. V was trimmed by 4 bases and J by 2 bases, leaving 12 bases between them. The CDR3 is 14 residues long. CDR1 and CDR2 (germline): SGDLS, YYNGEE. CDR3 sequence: CASSPITDNTEAFF. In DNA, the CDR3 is TGTGCCAGCAGCCCCATAACAGATAACACTGAAGCTTTCTTT.

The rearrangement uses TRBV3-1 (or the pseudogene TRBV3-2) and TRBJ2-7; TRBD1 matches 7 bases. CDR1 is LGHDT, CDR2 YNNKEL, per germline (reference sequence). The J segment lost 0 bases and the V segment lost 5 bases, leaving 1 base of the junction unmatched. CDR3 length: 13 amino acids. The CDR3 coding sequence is TGTGCCAGCAGCGACAGGGTCTCCTACGAGCAGTACTTC. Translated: CASSDRVSYEQYF.

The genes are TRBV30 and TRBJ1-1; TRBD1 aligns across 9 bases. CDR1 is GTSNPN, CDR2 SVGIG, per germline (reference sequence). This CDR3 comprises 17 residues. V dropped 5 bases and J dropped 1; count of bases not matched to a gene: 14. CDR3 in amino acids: CAWASHRGRISNTEAFF. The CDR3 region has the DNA TGTGCCTGGGCCAGCCACAGGGGGCGGATTTCGAACACTGAAGCTTTCTTT.

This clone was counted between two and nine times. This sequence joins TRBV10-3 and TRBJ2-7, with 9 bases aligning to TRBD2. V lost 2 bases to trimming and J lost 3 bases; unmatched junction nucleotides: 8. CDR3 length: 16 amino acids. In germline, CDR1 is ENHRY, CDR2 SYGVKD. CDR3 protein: CAISEGKRGDVYEQYF. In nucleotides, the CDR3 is TGTGCCATCAGTGAGGGCAAGCGGGGGGATGTCTACGAGCAGTACTTC.